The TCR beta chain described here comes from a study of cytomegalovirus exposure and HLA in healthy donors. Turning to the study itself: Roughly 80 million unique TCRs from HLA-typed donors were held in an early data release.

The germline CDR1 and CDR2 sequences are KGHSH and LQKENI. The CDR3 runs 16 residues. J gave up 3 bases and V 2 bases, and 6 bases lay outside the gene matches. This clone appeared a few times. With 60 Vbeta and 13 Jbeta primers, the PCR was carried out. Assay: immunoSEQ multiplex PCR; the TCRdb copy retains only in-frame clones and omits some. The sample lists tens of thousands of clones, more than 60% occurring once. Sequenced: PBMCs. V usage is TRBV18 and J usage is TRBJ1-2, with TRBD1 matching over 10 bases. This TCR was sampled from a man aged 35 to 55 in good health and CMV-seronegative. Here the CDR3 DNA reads TGTGCCAGCTCACCAGAGGGGGACAGGGGATACTATGGCTACACCTTC. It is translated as CASSPEGDRGYYGYTF.